The clone carrying this T cell receptor beta chain has at least ten counts. Its specificity is not known. This sample is drawn from a study of T cell repertoires in cytomegalovirus infection. Overall study context: CMV infection plus the matching HLA type was flagged by public TCR beta signatures. Study-wide findings and caveats: Using cumulative public TCR beta family frequency, the authors identified those who carried CMV together with the relevant HLA. CMV-specific TCR beta clonotypes restricted by HLA-C dominated the ex vivo response.

TCRdb itself ran the reads through MiXCR, one entry per CDR3 protein. This repertoire shows hundreds of thousands of distinct CDR3 sequences, about 10% found once; its top ten account for 9.5% to 13%. This CDR3 region has 15 residues. V dropped 1 base and J dropped 5 bases, with 12 bases sitting between them. The germline V gene has CDR1 SGHTA and CDR2 FQGNSA. Source material: PBMCs. V usage is TRBV7-2 and J usage is TRBJ1-5; D is unclear. This sequence was found in a human donor in good health (CMV status not recorded). Some clones in this sample may be carry-over from other donors' samples. CDR3 bases: TGTGCCAGCAGCTTAGACCCCAACAGATATCAGCCCCAGCATTTT. It translates to CASSLDPNRYQPQHF.